This T cell receptor beta chain was identified in a study of beta chain features in type 1 diabetes. Whole-study results and caveats: Healthy donors had naive, central memory and Treg TCRB repertoires that appeared less similar than those seen among patients.

Since all of the isolated RNA was reverse transcribed, expressed TCRB transcripts were what got sequenced. The read count averaged around 3.6 million across naive, central memory and regulatory T cell samples. TCRdb keeps only in-frame clones here, not all; method: immunoSEQ multiplex PCR. In the table there are a few hundred thousand clones, 20% of which are singletons. On this clone itself: Its antigen is not identified.

V was clipped by 4 bases and J by 7 bases; unmatched bases: 13. This CDR3 has 16 amino acids. Germline values: CDR1 LGHNA, CDR2 YNFKEQ. Sequencing input: naive CD4+ T cells from blood. This chain uses TRBV4-2 with TRBJ2-1; 7 bases are a match to TRBD2. The receptor's source is a woman younger than 30 in good health. The chain's CDR3 is CASSPGLVVPGNEQFF. DNA of the CDR3: TGTGCCAGCAGCCCCGGACTAGTAGTACCTGGGAATGAGCAGTTCTTC.